Included here is one T cell receptor beta chain sequence, with context. Its antigen is not yet known. No base-level quality is on record; no much larger clone is a single base apart. A two-step multiplex PCR was used to amplify TCR-beta CDR3 regions from genomic DNA, and Illumina-compatible adaptors were added in the second step. TCR-beta immunosequencing was carried out on an Illumina platform through the commercial immunoSEQ service. From the authors' description of their analysis: Two measures summarised the repertoires: productive clonality, and Top 10 Clones, meaning the percentage of T-cell templates coming from the ten most frequent sequences. Values of productive clonality ranged from 0 to 1, with a monoclonal population indicated by a value of 1. Tumour-associated clones, identified using log10 scatter plots, were defined as sequences that made up at least 0.1% of tumour T-cell templates and were not found in the matched non-adjacent lung. Student's t-tests were used for two-group comparisons, ANOVA for comparisons across stages, and linear regression for relationships, with analyses done in GraphPad Prism7 and R. TCRdb's version of the immuneACCESS table is confined to in-frame rearrangements and falls short of the full clone set. An unresolved V gene accounts for under half of the shortfall where checked; the remainder is of unknown origin. V and J calls and clone size are copied from that table; D and trimming were computed from the DNA. The sample records some 3,100 clones, approximately 74% of which are singletons. The ten biggest clones cover around 15% of the sample.

The data derive from a study of immune cell composition in non-small cell lung cancer (dated by TCRdb to 2016 to 2017). Background for the entire study: Histologic subtype, mostly lung adenocarcinoma or squamous cell carcinoma, was determined with H&E together with p63, CK5, Napsin A and TTF-1 immunohistochemistry. Adaptive Biotechnologies TCR-beta sequencing was carried out on 34 paired NSCLC tumour and non-adjacent lung specimens, as well as on about 25 tumour-only specimens. Supplementary cohort #1 consisted of 9 to 11 lung adenocarcinoma cases with paired tumour/lung TCR-beta sequencing and with TIL populations generated to assess tumour reactivity. The subtype comparisons left out a handful of tumour specimens with TCR-beta data because those specimens were rare histological subtypes.

Trimming takes 3 bases off V and 3 bases off J; junction bases not matched to a gene: 0. Counted from cysteine to phenylalanine, this CDR3 has 13 amino acids. The CDR3 DNA has 39 bases and is translated from base 1. The germline V gene sets CDR1 to MNHNS and CDR2 to SASEGT. Non-adjacent lung tissue from the same patient, taken as far from the tumour as possible and at least 3 cm away, was used for the normal lung samples. Genomic DNA was isolated with the QIAamp DNA kit from frozen aliquots of single-cell suspensions that had not been sorted. Tissues arrived within 2 hours of resection and were immediately processed into single-cell suspensions. Tissue was broken up mechanically, digested enzymatically with DNase I, collagenase I and hyaluronidase for 25 to 35 minutes at 37 degrees C, and then filtered and RBC-lysed. Results and caveats for the whole study, not just this receptor: Across nine to eleven adenocarcinoma cases, the maximal tumour-associated clone frequency showed a strong correlation with TIL tumour reactivity, but overall clonality showed no such correlation. Tumour-associated clones >0.5% occurred in nearly half of NSCLC cases: approximately 35% of adenocarcinomas versus approximately 75% of squamous carcinomas. No significant correlation was found between smoking pack-years and tumour TCR-beta clonality. The reactivity cohort was only approximately 9 cases, and tumour-reactive clones were not shown to share sequences with the dominant in vivo tumour-associated clones.

The sample was also reused in another study, on CD4 T cells in lung cancer. That second publication adds: In the study, blood T cells from NSCLC patients were screened for responses to candidate mutation-encoded neoepitopes, and neoantigen-specific CD4+ T-cell clones and TCRs were isolated. Tumor and non-adjacent lung tissue came from a few patients undergoing curative-intent resections for stage I-III non-small cell lung cancer. Aged 60 to 69 when blood was donated, the resected patients, most of whom were former smokers, had either lung adenocarcinoma or squamous cell carcinoma. Before blood donation, treatments including platinum chemotherapy had been received by the patients, and nivolumab or pembrolizumab had been received by some of the patients. Some blood-derived responses might reflect in vitro priming of naive T cells or cross-reactivity rather than memory responses to the cancer. Deep sequencing of TCRB was used to follow the frequency of neoantigen-specific clonotypes in tumor resections, non-adjacent lung and cultured T-cell products. TCRB sequence data were analyzed using the kit provider's software, and tumor enrichment of clonotype templates was assessed with Fisher's exact test.

This clonotype was sampled from a human donor with non-small cell lung cancer. Sample: non-adjacent lung tissue. The receptor chain draws on TRBV6-1 and TRBJ1-2, and 8 bases in between align with TRBD1. The CDR3 amino acid sequence is: CASSETGDYGYTF. DNA sequence: TGTGCCAGCAGTGAGACAGGGGACTATGGCTACACCTTC.